The 12 T cell receptor beta chains below all came from one sample that was sequenced in a study of T cell responses to AZD1222 COVID-19 vaccine. Using immunoSEQ multiplex PCR, the repertoire was profiled, and TCRdb retains in-frame clones only, with some absent. The sample records approximately 150,000 clones, 93% being singletons. This specimen consisted of peripheral blood, obtained on day 0 of AZD1222 vaccination. All receptors come from an adult in good health.

On this clone: The junction departs from the called germline gene at one end, perhaps through a read error. The CDR3 DNA reads TGTGCCATCAGTGGCCCAATCTTC. Translation gives CAISGPIF. V usage is TRBV10-3 and J usage is TRBJ2-1; no clear D gene. The CDR3 covers 8 residues. CDR1 is ENHRY and CDR2 is SYGVKD in the germline V gene.

The chain has TRBV6-6 and TRBJ2-1, with TRBD2 matching over 8 bases. V shed 4 bases and J 5 bases; nucleotides not matched to a gene: 7. CDR3 length: 15 amino acids. In germline, CDR1 is MNHNY, CDR2 SVGAGI (reference sequence). The CDR3 loop reads CASSSAGGRNNEQFF. The CDR3 DNA sequence: TGTGCCAGCAGTTCGGCGGGGGGACGAAACAATGAGCAGTTCTTC.

This clone was counted only a few times. The chain joins TRBV19 to TRBJ1-5, with 7 positions matching TRBD1. The CDR3 totals 14 residues. Germline assignment: CDR1 LNHDA and CDR2 SQIVND (reference sequence). The ends lost 3 bases at V and 11 bases at J; junction bases unmatched: 10. The CDR3 region is CASSIQGGGATQHF. The CDR3 DNA follows: TGTGCCAGTAGTATTCAGGGAGGGGGCGCAACCCAGCATTTT.

The V gene is TRBV19, the J gene TRBJ2-3, with D hard to call. The CDR3 runs 13 residues. CDR1 and CDR2 (germline): LNHDA, SQIVND (reference sequence). V was cut by 1 base and J by 4 bases, with 6 bases left in between. For the CDR3, the DNA is TGTGCCAGTAGTATAGGTGGCCCAGATACGCAGTATTTT. It yields the protein CASSIGGPDTQYF.

The chain recombines TRBV19 with TRBJ1-1; D not resolved. Germline V gene data show CDR1 as LNHDA and CDR2 as SQIVND (reference sequence). This CDR3 contains 13 residues. V was cut by 3 bases and J by 8 bases, with 13 bases left in between. The CDR3 is CASSIPGGPEAFF. Written as DNA, the CDR3 is TGTGCCAGTAGTATTCCGGGTGGACCAGAAGCTTTCTTT.

The chain joins TRBV6-2 or TRBV6-3 to TRBJ2-5, with 7 bases lining up with TRBD2. The CDR3 spans 18 residues. Trimming took 2 bases from V and 2 from J; bases not matched to a gene: 14. Germline V gives CDR1 MNHEY, CDR2 SVGEGT. CDR3 in amino acids: CASSYPTSSAGGQETQYF. In DNA form, the CDR3 reads TGTGCCAGCAGTTACCCCACTTCCTCTGCCGGGGGGCAAGAGACCCAGTACTTC.

This clone was found a few times. The chain combines TRBV3-1 (or the pseudogene TRBV3-2) with TRBJ2-1; possible D gene TRBD1, 6 bases. The germline V and J ends were trimmed by 6 bases and 7 bases, with 10 bases remaining between them. CDR1 LGHDT and CDR2 YNNKEL come from the germline V gene (reference sequence). The length of the CDR3 is 12 residues. The CDR3 loop reads CASSRTANEQFF. In DNA, the CDR3 is TGTGCCAGCAGTCGGACAGCTAATGAGCAGTTCTTC.

The chain has TRBV27 and TRBJ1-4; D remains ambiguous. Per the germline V gene, CDR1 is MNHEY and CDR2 is SMNVEV (reference sequence). The CDR3 covers 15 residues. Between the trimmed V and J ends, which lost 1 base and 0 bases, there was a span of 6 bases. This CDR3 reads CASSLYMATNEKLFF. CDR3 nucleotides: TGTGCCAGCAGTTTATACATGGCAACTAATGAAAAACTGTTTTTT.

J is TRBJ1-4 and V is TRBV4-1, with D unresolved. Germline V gene sequence: CDR1 MGHRA, CDR2 YSYEKL. The V and J ends lost 2 bases and 7 bases respectively, with 17 bases between them. CDR3 length: 16 residues. The CDR3 spells CASSQYGEPGVEKLFF. CDR3 DNA sequence: TGCGCCAGCAGCCAATACGGGGAGCCAGGCGTTGAAAAACTGTTTTTT.

With respect to this clone: In the same sample, other DNA sequences code for this CDR3. J is TRBJ2-7 and V is TRBV6-1; 8 bases match TRBD1. Germline values: CDR1 MNHNS, CDR2 SASEGT. Trimming took 2 bases from V and 1 from J; bases not matched to a gene: 4. This CDR3 is 15 amino acids long. DNA of the CDR3: TGTGCCAGCAGTGAACGGACAGGGTCGTCCTACGAGCAGTACTTC. Protein product: CASSERTGSSYEQYF.

The CDR3 coding sequence is TGTGCCATCAGTGGGAAGGGGGAGTGGTATGGCTACACCTTC. This encodes CAISGKGEWYGYTF. This chain connects TRBV10-3 to TRBJ1-2; perhaps TRBD1 as D (6 bases). The CDR3 runs to 14 residues. Germline V lookup: CDR1 ENHRY, CDR2 SYGVKD. V shed 4 bases and J shed 5 bases, with 14 bases lying between them.

The CDR3 DNA reads TGCGCCAGCAGCCAAGATCCCTTAGGCGGGGAGGCCTACGAGCAGTACTTC. Translation: CASSQDPLGGEAYEQYF. The chain combines TRBV4-3 with TRBJ2-7; D possibly corresponds to TRBD2 (6 bases). V was cut by 0 bases and J by 2 bases, with 17 bases left in between. CDR1 and CDR2 from the germline V gene are LGHNA and YSLEER. The CDR3 consists of 17 residues.